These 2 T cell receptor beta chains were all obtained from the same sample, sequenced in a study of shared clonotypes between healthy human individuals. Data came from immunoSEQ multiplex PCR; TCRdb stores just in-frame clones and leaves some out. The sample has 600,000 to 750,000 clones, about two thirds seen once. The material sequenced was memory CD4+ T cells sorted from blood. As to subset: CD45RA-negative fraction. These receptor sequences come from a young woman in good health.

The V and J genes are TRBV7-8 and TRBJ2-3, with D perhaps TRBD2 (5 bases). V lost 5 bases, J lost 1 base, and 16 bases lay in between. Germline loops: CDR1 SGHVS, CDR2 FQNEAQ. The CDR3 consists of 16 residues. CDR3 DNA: TGTGCCAGCAGCCCGAGACTAAAATGGGGCACAGATACGCAGTATTTT. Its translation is CASSPRLKWGTDTQYF.

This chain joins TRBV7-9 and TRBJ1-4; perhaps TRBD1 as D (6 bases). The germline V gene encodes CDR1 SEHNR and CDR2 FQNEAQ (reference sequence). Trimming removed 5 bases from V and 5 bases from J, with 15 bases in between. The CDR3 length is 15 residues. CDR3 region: CASSPPTGPNEKLFF. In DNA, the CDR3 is TGTGCCAGCAGCCCCCCGACAGGTCCAAATGAAAAACTGTTTTTT.